A selection of T cell receptor beta chains follows, all from one sample in a study of CD8 T cells in Susac syndrome. TCRdb processed the immunoSEQ multiplex PCR reads anew with MiXCR; each CDR3 protein has one entry. The sample contains around 300,000 distinct CDR3 sequences, roughly 85% of which appear only once. The sequenced material came from CD8+ T cells from PBMCs. These receptor sequences come from a human donor with multiple sclerosis. The CDR3 runs from the conserved cysteine through the conserved F or W. The D gene is left open where the match is weak. Clone size, where shown, is once, few, many, or a class for clones that have expanded.

TRBJ2-1 . TRBV15 . 14 CATSRGGSYNEQFF TGTGCCACCAGCAGGGGAGGCTCCTACAATGAGCAGTTCTTC
TRBJ2-5 . TRBV4-3 . 15 CASSQDDHGGETQYF TGCGCCAGCAGCCAAGATGATCACGGAGGAGAGACCCAGTACTTC
TRBJ1-1 . TRBV7-8 . 14 CASIPEVPNTEAFF TGTGCCAGCATCCCCGAGGTACCGAACACTGAAGCTTTCTTT
TRBJ2-5 . TRBV12-3/TRBV12-4 . 14 CASSPRVVLETQYF TGTGCCAGCAGCCCGCGCGTAGTTCTAGAGACCCAGTACTTC
TRBJ1-1 . TRBV27 . 14 CASSLGGGTTEAFF TGTGCCAGCAGTTTAGGGGGGGGGACCACTGAAGCTTTCTTT
TRBJ2-3 TRBD2 TRBV15 . 15 CATSSREGSADTQYF TGTGCCACCAGCAGTCGGGAGGGGAGTGCAGATACGCAGTATTTT
TRBJ2-1 . TRBV27 . 14 CATSDSPSYNEQFF TGTGCCACTTCGGACAGTCCCTCCTACAATGAGCAGTTCTTC
TRBJ2-3 . TRBV28 . 15 CASSILIGSADTQYF TGTGCCAGCAGTATATTAATCGGGAGCGCAGATACGCAGTATTTT
TRBJ1-1 . TRBV5-4 once 12 CASSVSGTEAFF TGTGCCAGCAGCGTAAGTGGCACTGAAGCTTTCTTT
TRBJ1-2 . TRBV29-1 . 13 CSAGTGSLYGYTF TGCAGCGCCGGGACGGGGTCCCTCTATGGCTACACCTTC
TRBJ2-5 TRBD1 TRBV4-2 once 18 CTSSRGPPGQRYQETQYF TGTACCAGCAGCCGAGGGCCCCCGGGACAGAGGTACCAAGAGACCCAGTACTTC
TRBJ2-6 . TRBV5-6 few 14 CASSLGSGANVLTF TGTGCCAGCAGCTTGGGGTCTGGGGCCAACGTCCTGACTTTC
TRBJ2-1 . TRBV4-1 once 13 CASSRTGYNEQFF TGCGCCAGCAGCCGGACTGGTTACAATGAGCAGTTCTTC
TRBJ1-2 TRBD1 TRBV4-1 . 14 CASSPKEGGLGYTF TGCGCCAGCAGCCCCAAGGAAGGGGGCTTGGGCTACACCTTC
TRBJ1-5 . TRBV6-1 . 13 CASTLWSNQPQHF TGTGCCAGCACCCTCTGGAGCAATCAGCCCCAGCATTTT
TRBJ2-5 . TRBV28 . 15 CANRKQGSGQETQYF TGTGCCAACCGTAAACAGGGAAGTGGGCAAGAGACCCAGTACTTC
TRBJ2-3 TRBD2 TRBV7-2 . 17 CASSHPRASGGEDTQYF TGTGCCAGCAGCCACCCCCGAGCTAGCGGGGGGGAAGATACGCAGTATTTT
TRBJ2-2 TRBD2 TRBV7-9 few 17 CASSKGLAGLNTGELFF TGTGCCAGCAGTAAAGGACTAGCGGGATTGAACACCGGGGAGCTGTTTTTT
TRBJ1-2 . TRBV4-1 . 13 CATFEGNNYGYTF TGCGCCACCTTCGAGGGTAATAACTATGGCTACACCTTC
TRBJ2-5 . TRBV5-1 . 13 CASRGSRSETQYF TGCGCCAGCAGAGGGAGTAGATCGGAGACCCAGTACTTC
TRBJ2-7 . TRBV28 . 16 CASSLILERAEDEQYF TGTGCCAGCAGTTTAATTTTGGAACGGGCAGAGGACGAGCAGTACTTC
TRBJ1-1 TRBD1 TRBV4-1 few 14 CASSQVTGETEAFF TGCGCCAGCAGCCAAGTTACAGGGGAGACTGAAGCTTTCTTT
TRBJ2-7 TRBD2 TRBV7-8 . 14 CASSLGRENYEQYF TGTGCCAGCAGCTTAGGGCGGGAGAACTACGAGCAGTACTTC
TRBJ2-7 . TRBV19 few 11 CASQGGSEQYF TGTGCCAGTCAGGGGGGAAGCGAGCAGTACTTC
TRBJ2-3 . TRBV9 . 15 CASSVEGGYRDTQYF TGTGCCAGCAGCGTAGAGGGGGGCTATAGGGATACGCAGTATTTT
TRBJ2-7 . TRBV12-3/TRBV12-4 . 15 CASSLRAGEFYEQYF TGTGCCAGCAGTTTACGGGCAGGCGAATTCTACGAGCAGTACTTC
TRBJ2-1 . TRBV10-3 . 13 CAIRLTAFDEQFF TGTGCCATCAGGCTAACCGCCTTTGATGAGCAGTTCTTC
TRBJ2-7 . TRBV30 . 13 CAWSVWTAYEQYF TGTGCCTGGAGTGTGTGGACGGCCTACGAGCAGTACTTC
TRBJ1-1 . TRBV6-5 . 19 CASSYSSVTLQGMRTEAFF TGTGCCAGCAGTTACTCGAGCGTGACCCTCCAGGGGATGCGCACTGAAGCTTTCTTT
TRBJ1-2 . TRBV6-2/TRBV6-3 . 14 CASTYPTANYGYTF TGTGCCAGCACCTATCCGACAGCCAACTATGGCTACACCTTC
TRBJ1-2 . TRBV20-1 . 13 CSATGSALNGYTF TGCAGTGCTACAGGGTCCGCACTGAATGGCTACACCTTC
TRBJ2-1 . TRBV5-1 . 12 CASSLDISEQFF TGCGCCAGCAGCTTGGACATAAGTGAGCAGTTCTTC
TRBJ2-7 . TRBV20-1 . 16 CSARDPWSLMPTEQYF TGCAGTGCTAGAGATCCTTGGAGCTTAATGCCTACCGAGCAGTACTTC